The 5 T cell receptor beta chains reported below all come from one sample, sequenced in a study of shared clonotypes between healthy human individuals. The naive CD8 population came from CD45RO-negative cells selected for CCR7, without terminally differentiated effector memory CD45RA+ cells. The protocol was immunoSEQ multiplex PCR, while the TCRdb copy is restricted to in-frame clones and leaves out a portion. Of about 2.1 million clones in the sample, 93% were seen once. The sequencing input was naive CD8+ T cells from PBMCs. The receptors come from a man between 18 and 35 years old in good health. Some clones in this sample may be carry-over from other donors' samples.

This clone was recorded a few times. In the same sample, other DNA sequences code for this CDR3. This sequence joins TRBV27 and TRBJ1-5; 8 bases agree with TRBD1. Trimming took 2 bases from V and 4 from J; bases not matched to a gene: 1. Germline assignment: CDR1 MNHEY and CDR2 SMNVEV (reference sequence). This CDR3 contains 14 residues. The CDR3: CASSLRDRNQPQHF. In nucleotides, the CDR3 is TGTGCCAGCAGTTTAAGGGACAGGAATCAGCCCCAGCATTTT.

About this clone: The same CDR3 is also encoded by other DNA sequences in this sample. V gene TRBV28 combines with J gene TRBJ2-3; TRBD1 might be the D (5 bases). The V gene's germline CDR1 is MDHEN and CDR2 SYDVKM. The V gene lost 5 bases and the J gene lost 1 base, with 10 bases spanning the gap. This CDR3 spans 14 amino acids. CDR3 DNA: TGTGCCAGCAGTCTACGGACACGCACAGATACGCAGTATTTT. Translating gives CASSLRTRTDTQYF.

About this clone itself: Other DNA variants within this sample encode the same CDR3. The chain is built from TRBV28 and TRBJ1-1; D remains unclear. V was shortened by 6 bases and J by 4 bases, with 9 bases between the two germline ends. The CDR3 runs 12 residues. In germline, CDR1 is MDHEN, CDR2 SYDVKM. CDR3 sequence: CASSAGGTEAFF. CDR3 in DNA: TGTGCCAGCAGCGCAGGTGGCACTGAAGCTTTCTTT.

The CDR3 nucleotides read TGTGCCAGCAGCTTGAGGGCAGTCCCCACTGAAGCTTTCTTT. Its translation is CASSLRAVPTEAFF. The rearrangement joins TRBV7-3 to TRBJ1-1; D uncertain. Germline CDR1 reads SGHTA; CDR2 reads FQGTGA. The CDR3 is made up of 14 amino acids. V lost 3 bases and J lost 4, with 12 bases in between.

The rearrangement uses TRBV9 and TRBJ1-1, with unresolved D. Deletions cut 0 bases from V and 8 bases from J, with 11 bases between. This CDR3 is 13 amino acids long. The germline CDR1 and CDR2 sequences are SGDLS and YYNGEE. CDR3 protein: CASSVGQREEAFF. CDR3 sequence (DNA): TGTGCCAGCAGCGTAGGGCAGCGTGAGGAAGCTTTCTTT.